These 10 T cell receptor beta chains share one sample of origin, sequenced in a study of T-cell memory formation after mild COVID-19. TCRdb re-derived calls from the 5' RACE reads in MiXCR, one entry per CDR3 protein. The table shows 110,000 or so distinct CDR3 sequences, with 15% to 20% occurring only once. The material sequenced was PBMCs or a T cell subset sorted from them (not recorded which). The receptors come from a man between 18 and 35 years old who had mild COVID-19 (a few samples of this study predate the infection). Cell type and time point are not known.

This clonotype was counted many times. The V gene is TRBV12-3 or TRBV12-4, the J gene TRBJ2-3; D gene unclear. Trimming cost V 6 bases and J 4 bases, with 20 bases left between them. The CDR3 runs to 16 residues. CDR3 protein: CASSLQRPPWPDTQYF. In DNA, the CDR3 is TGTGCCAGCAGCCTTCAAAGACCCCCTTGGCCAGATACGCAGTATTTT.

The chain joins TRBV12-3 or TRBV12-4 to TRBJ2-7, with 7 bases lining up with TRBD2. The CDR3 is made up of 14 amino acids. Trimming at V came to 8 bases and at J to 0 bases, leaving 7 bases not matched to a gene. The CDR3 DNA follows: TGTGCCAGCGCCGGGGGGAGGGTCTCCTACGAGCAGTACTTC. Protein sequence: CASAGGRVSYEQYF.

This clonotype came up a few times. The chain uses TRBV5-1 and TRBJ1-2; D is uncertain. The CDR3 extends over 14 amino acids. V lost 4 bases and J lost 2, with 12 bases in between. Per the germline V gene, CDR1 is SGHRS and CDR2 is YFSETQ. Written as DNA, the CDR3 is TGCGCCAGCAGCCCATTCCTGGGGAACTATGGCTACACCTTC. This translates into CASSPFLGNYGYTF.

The chain recombines TRBV7-3 with TRBJ1-1, with D possibly TRBD1 on 5 matching bases. The CDR3 runs 15 residues. V was trimmed by 2 bases and J by 4 bases, leaving 14 bases between them. CDR1 is SGHTA and CDR2 is FQGTGA in the germline V gene. CDR3 in DNA: TGTGCCAGCAGCTTAGTCTCGGGGACGGCCACTGAAGCTTTCTTT. Protein: CASSLVSGTATEAFF.

The chain carries TRBV28 and TRBJ1-5, with TRBD1 matching over 9 bases. This CDR3 region has 13 residues. V shed 10 bases, J shed 5 bases, and the junction held 6 bases outside the gene matches. The V gene's germline CDR1 is MDHEN and CDR2 SYDVKM. In DNA form, the CDR3 reads TGTGCCATCACGACAGGGGGACATCAGCCCCAGCATTTT. It specifies CAITTGGHQPQHF.

This clonotype was seen a handful of times. The genes are TRBV28 and TRBJ1-1; D unresolved. This CDR3 is built from 12 residues. CDR1 and CDR2 from the germline V gene are MDHEN and SYDVKM. With 10 bases removed from V and 5 bases from J, the gap between germline ends came to 14 bases. CDR3 nucleotides: TGTGCCACGAAGGAGGGTAGGACTGAAGCTTTCTTT. Its protein is CATKEGRTEAFF. The variable domain in full, completed from reference TRBV28 and TRBJ1-1, reads DVKVTQSSRYLVKRTGEKVFLECVQDMDHENMFWYRQDPGLGLRLIYFSYDVKMKEKGDIPEGYSVSREKKERFSLILESASTNQTSMYLCATKEGRTEAFFGQGTRLTVV.

The sample holds a few counts of this clonotype. The rearrangement uses TRBV6-2 or TRBV6-3 and TRBJ2-1, with D tentatively TRBD2 (5 bases). The CDR3 has 14 amino acids. Per germline, CDR1 MNHEY and CDR2 SVGEGT. Deletions cut 0 bases from V and 9 bases from J, with 12 bases between. CDR3 bases: TGTGCCAGCAGTTACTCGTGGGGAGAGAGTGAGCAGTTCTTC. It specifies CASSYSWGESEQFF.

The chain joins TRBV5-1 to TRBJ2-3; D ambiguous. The germline gives CDR1 SGHRS, CDR2 YFSETQ. The ends were cut back, 7 bases at V and 1 base at J, with 13 bases in the middle. This CDR3 has 14 amino acids. The CDR3 nucleotides read TGCGCCAGCTATAATAATCTCCGCACAGATACGCAGTATTTT. Protein: CASYNNLRTDTQYF.

The chain couples TRBV7-9 to TRBJ1-2; no clear D. This CDR3 region has 13 residues. In germline, CDR1 is SEHNR, CDR2 FQNEAQ (reference sequence). The ends were cut back, 5 bases at V and 4 bases at J, with 11 bases in the middle. The CDR3: CASSADKFYGYTF. CDR3 DNA sequence: TGTGCCAGCAGCGCCGACAAGTTCTATGGCTACACCTTC.

Here the CDR3 DNA reads TGTGCCAGCGGAAAACGGGAAGCTTTCTTT. It yields the protein CASGKREAFF. The chain carries TRBV27 and TRBJ1-1; D uncertain. CDR1 is MNHEY and CDR2 is SMNVEV in the germline V gene (reference sequence). The CDR3 is 10 residues long. V lost 8 bases to trimming and J lost 8 bases, with 9 bases between them.